These 6 T cell receptor beta chains share one sample of origin, sequenced in a study of shared clonotypes between healthy human individuals. Measured with immunoSEQ multiplex PCR; TCRdb has only the in-frame clones, and not every one. Here the sample spans about 2.4 million clones, 80% to 95% being singletons. Material for sequencing was naive CD4+ T cells from PBMCs. The subset denotes: CD45RA+ positively selected. These receptors all stem from a man between 18 and 35 years old in good health. Some clones in this sample may be carry-over from other donors' samples.

The V gene is TRBV5-1, the J gene TRBJ1-4; 7 nucleotides line up with TRBD1. CDR1 is SGHRS, CDR2 YFSETQ, per germline. The CDR3 spans 18 residues. With 4 bases clipped from V and 0 bases from J, the junction kept 12 bases outside the gene matches. The CDR3 sequence is CASSIDRVRPATNEKLFF. The CDR3 nucleotides are TGCGCCAGCAGCATTGACAGGGTGAGGCCCGCAACTAATGAAAAACTGTTTTTT.

The CDR3 sequence is CASSLEIGTAEAFF. For the CDR3, the DNA is TGTGCCAGCAGCTTAGAGATAGGGACGGCTGAAGCTTTCTTT. V gene TRBV7-2 combines with J gene TRBJ1-1, with D possibly TRBD1 on 5 matching bases. V gave up 1 base and J gave up 6 bases, with 12 bases separating them. The CDR3 length is 14 residues. Germline CDR1 SGHTA, CDR2 FQGNSA.

This sequence joins TRBV6-4 and TRBJ2-3; TRBD2 agrees at 8 bases. Germline V gene sequence: CDR1 MRHNA, CDR2 SNTAGT. The CDR3 runs to 14 residues. Losses at the gene ends were 5 bases for V and 6 bases for J; bases not matched to a gene: 7. CDR3 nucleotides: TGTGCCAGCAGTCAGGGGACTAGTCCCGATACGCAGTATTTT. Translation gives CASSQGTSPDTQYF.

CDR3 sequence: CASRSGTSGSATYEQYF. CDR3 DNA sequence: TGTGCCAGCAGATCCGGGACTAGCGGGAGTGCTACCTACGAGCAGTACTTC. The chain recombines TRBV5-4 with TRBJ2-7; 14 bases line up with TRBD2. The CDR3 is made up of 17 amino acids. Germline lookup yields CDR1 SGHNT and CDR2 YYREEE (reference sequence). The trim removed 5 bases at V and 2 bases at J, leaving 9 bases unmatched.

The chain combines TRBV9 with TRBJ2-3; 8 nucleotides align to TRBD2. This CDR3 contains 16 residues. CDR1 and CDR2 (germline): SGDLS, YYNGEE. The J segment lost 2 bases and the V segment lost 1 base, leaving 6 bases of the junction unmatched. CDR3 DNA sequence: TGTGCCAGCAGCGTAACAGCGGGAGCTGACACAGATACGCAGTATTTT. Its translation: CASSVTAGADTDTQYF.

The V call is TRBV10-3, the J call TRBJ1-5; TRBD1 agrees at 9 bases. The CDR3 is made up of 14 amino acids. The junction had 7 bases not matched to a gene; V was cut back by 10 bases and J by 3 bases. Germline-derived CDR1 and CDR2 are ENHRY and SYGVKD. The CDR3 DNA follows: TGTGCCACGCGCAGACAGGGGGACAATCAGCCCCAGCATTTT. It is translated as CATRRQGDNQPQHF.